This is a list of T cell receptor beta chains from one sample in a study of OX40 agonist ivuxolimab in advanced cancers. The repertoire was sequenced with immunoSEQ multiplex PCR; TCRdb's copy has only in-frame clones and lacks some. The sample lists around 79,000 clones, roughly 86% seen once, with approximately 0.72% in the top ten. Sequenced material: CD4+ or CD8+ T cells sorted from blood, taken in a trial of the OX40 agonist ivuxolimab. The receptor source for this set is an adult with an advanced solid tumor such as melanoma, head and neck, liver or kidney cancer. Both conserved end residues are part of each CDR3. The D gene is left open where the match is weak. Some rows have no size entry. The others give once, few or many, or a class for an expanded clone.

v_call: TRBV6-6; cdr3_length: 14; clone_size: .; d_call: TRBD1; j_call: TRBJ1-1; cdr3_nt: TGTGCCAGCAGTTACCAGGGGGGGAGTACTGAAGCTTTCTTT; cdr3_aa: CASSYQGGSTEAFF
v_call: TRBV19; cdr3_length: 16; clone_size: .; d_call: TRBD1; j_call: TRBJ2-2; cdr3_nt: TGTGCCAGTAGTAGAAGACAGGGGGCGGGCACCGGGGAGCTGTTTTTT; cdr3_aa: CASSRRQGAGTGELFF
v_call: TRBV4-1; cdr3_length: 18; clone_size: .; d_call: .; j_call: TRBJ2-1; cdr3_nt: TGCGCCAGCAGCCAAGCTAGCCTACCGGACTCCCCCGAGGGTGAGCAGTTCTTC; cdr3_aa: CASSQASLPDSPEGEQFF
v_call: TRBV5-1; cdr3_length: 17; clone_size: .; d_call: .; j_call: TRBJ2-3; cdr3_nt: TGCGCCAGCAGCTTGCGTCCCGGAGGGGGGAACACAGATACGCAGTATTTT; cdr3_aa: CASSLRPGGGNTDTQYF
v_call: TRBV2; cdr3_length: 14; clone_size: .; d_call: TRBD1; j_call: TRBJ2-7; cdr3_nt: TGTGCCAGCAGACCGGGACAGGGAGGAGACGAGCAGTACTTC; cdr3_aa: CASRPGQGGDEQYF
v_call: TRBV9; cdr3_length: 16; clone_size: .; d_call: TRBD1; j_call: TRBJ2-5; cdr3_nt: TGTGCCAGCAGCGTCACTTCAGGGGGAGTAGGAGAGACCCAGTACTTC; cdr3_aa: CASSVTSGGVGETQYF
v_call: TRBV6-5; cdr3_length: 13; clone_size: .; d_call: TRBD1; j_call: TRBJ2-7; cdr3_nt: TGTGCCAGCAGTTACTCGACAGGGGGCGAGCAGTACTTC; cdr3_aa: CASSYSTGGEQYF
v_call: TRBV10-3; cdr3_length: 14; clone_size: few; d_call: .; j_call: TRBJ1-5; cdr3_nt: TGTGCCATCAGTCCTTTGGGAGGCGATCAGCCCCAGCATTTT; cdr3_aa: CAISPLGGDQPQHF
v_call: TRBV18; cdr3_length: 16; clone_size: .; d_call: .; j_call: TRBJ2-1; cdr3_nt: TGTGCCAGCTCACCACGGGGACAAAGCTCCTACAATGAGCAGTTCTTC; cdr3_aa: CASSPRGQSSYNEQFF
v_call: TRBV10-3; cdr3_length: 16; clone_size: .; d_call: TRBD1; j_call: TRBJ2-2; cdr3_nt: TGTGCCATCAGTCCCATGACAGGGATGGGCACCGGGGAGCTGTTTTTT; cdr3_aa: CAISPMTGMGTGELFF
v_call: TRBV19; cdr3_length: 14; clone_size: .; d_call: .; j_call: TRBJ1-2; cdr3_nt: TGTGCCAGTAGCTCCGTGGGGGGAAGCTATGGCTACACCTTC; cdr3_aa: CASSSVGGSYGYTF
v_call: TRBV10-1; cdr3_length: 16; clone_size: .; d_call: TRBD2; j_call: TRBJ2-3; cdr3_nt: TGCGCCAGCCCTTGTTATTGCGGGGGTCGCACAGATACGCAGTATTTT; cdr3_aa: CASPCYCGGRTDTQYF
v_call: TRBV27; cdr3_length: 20; clone_size: .; d_call: TRBD1; j_call: TRBJ1-1; cdr3_nt: TGTGCCAGCAGTTTTACTGGGACAGGCGGCAGATTCCTCCGGGCCACTGAAGCTTTCTTT; cdr3_aa: CASSFTGTGGRFLRATEAFF
v_call: TRBV5-1; cdr3_length: 16; clone_size: few; d_call: .; j_call: TRBJ2-1; cdr3_nt: TGCGCCAGCAGCTCCGGACTCAGCATCTCCTACAATGAGCAGTTCTTC; cdr3_aa: CASSSGLSISYNEQFF
v_call: TRBV9; cdr3_length: 12; clone_size: .; d_call: .; j_call: TRBJ2-2; cdr3_nt: TGTGCCAGCAACAGGGATTTCGGGGAGCTGTTTTTT; cdr3_aa: CASNRDFGELFF
v_call: TRBV5-1; cdr3_length: 17; clone_size: .; d_call: .; j_call: TRBJ1-6; cdr3_nt: TGCGCCAGCAGCTTGGATGCAGCCACTTCCTATAATTCACCCCTCCACTTT; cdr3_aa: CASSLDAATSYNSPLHF
v_call: TRBV7-9; cdr3_length: 16; clone_size: .; d_call: TRBD1; j_call: TRBJ2-2; cdr3_nt: TGTGCCAGCAGCTTGGACAGGATCGTGAGGACCGGGGAGCTGTTTTTT; cdr3_aa: CASSLDRIVRTGELFF
v_call: TRBV6-5; cdr3_length: 13; clone_size: once; d_call: TRBD1; j_call: TRBJ1-6; cdr3_nt: TGTGCCAGCAGGGGACAGGGGAACTCACCCCTCCACTTT; cdr3_aa: CASRGQGNSPLHF
v_call: TRBV19; cdr3_length: 13; clone_size: few; d_call: TRBD1; j_call: TRBJ1-6; cdr3_nt: TGTGCCACCAAGGACAGGGTTGGTTCACCCCTCCACTTT; cdr3_aa: CATKDRVGSPLHF
v_call: TRBV10-3; cdr3_length: 16; clone_size: once; d_call: TRBD1; j_call: TRBJ2-5; cdr3_nt: TGTGCCATCAGAGAACCCGGGACAGGGGGCCAAGAGACCCAGTACTTC; cdr3_aa: CAIREPGTGGQETQYF
v_call: TRBV14; cdr3_length: 15; clone_size: .; d_call: .; j_call: TRBJ2-2; cdr3_nt: TGTGCCAGCAGCCAATTCCTCCCGAACACCGGGGAGCTGTTTTTT; cdr3_aa: CASSQFLPNTGELFF
v_call: TRBV19; cdr3_length: 15; clone_size: .; d_call: .; j_call: TRBJ1-5; cdr3_nt: TGTGCCAGTAGTAAGACCCGTTATAGCAATCAGCCCCAGCATTTT; cdr3_aa: CASSKTRYSNQPQHF
v_call: TRBV9; cdr3_length: 13; clone_size: .; d_call: TRBD1; j_call: TRBJ1-2; cdr3_nt: TGTGCCAGCAGCGAGGGGGCTTTTGGTGGCTACACCTTC; cdr3_aa: CASSEGAFGGYTF
v_call: TRBV7-9; cdr3_length: 12; clone_size: .; d_call: .; j_call: TRBJ2-7; cdr3_nt: TGTGCCAGCAGCGCACAAGGCCACGAGCAGTACTTC; cdr3_aa: CASSAQGHEQYF
v_call: TRBV7-2; cdr3_length: 14; clone_size: .; d_call: .; j_call: TRBJ1-1; cdr3_nt: TGTGCCAGCAGCTTAGGGGGGCTGAACACTGAAGCTTTCTTT; cdr3_aa: CASSLGGLNTEAFF
v_call: TRBV10-1; cdr3_length: 18; clone_size: .; d_call: .; j_call: TRBJ2-1; cdr3_nt: TGCGCCACCTGTTGGGGGCGACCTCTTACCTCCTCCTACAATGAGCAGTTCTTC; cdr3_aa: CATCWGRPLTSSYNEQFF
v_call: TRBV18; cdr3_length: 11; clone_size: few; d_call: .; j_call: TRBJ2-3; cdr3_nt: TGTGCCAGCTCACCAGCAGATACGCAGTATTTT; cdr3_aa: CASSPADTQYF
v_call: TRBV6-6; cdr3_length: 12; clone_size: .; d_call: .; j_call: TRBJ2-1; cdr3_nt: TGTGCCAGCAGTTACCTGGGCCGTGAGCAGTTCTTC; cdr3_aa: CASSYLGREQFF
v_call: TRBV10-1; cdr3_length: 13; clone_size: few; d_call: .; j_call: TRBJ1-1; cdr3_nt: TGCGCCAGCAGGGCGGGGGTGAACACTGAAGCTTTCTTT; cdr3_aa: CASRAGVNTEAFF